This TCR beta chain was obtained from a study of blood T cell repertoires in COVID-19. Study-wide context: Sites across the United States, Italy and Spain contributed samples from acute and convalescent COVID-19. From T cells, B-cell-depleted T cells, or PBMCs came the material, which was cDNA or gDNA.

Germline values: CDR1 SGHRS, CDR2 YFSETQ. CDR3 size: 14 residues. J gave up 4 bases and V 5 bases, and 4 bases lay outside the gene matches. This clone has just one count. The sample carries other DNA sequences with the same CDR3. Per the study methods: By means of reference gene primer amplification, nucleated cell counts were estimated. Produced via immunoSEQ multiplex PCR; TCRdb's table is partial and in-frame only. The D gene and trimming were derived from the DNA, and the V and J assignments and clone size from that table. The table has 150,000 to 200,000 clones, roughly 85% seen once. The V and J genes are TRBV5-1 and TRBJ2-7; 12 bases line up with TRBD2. The material sequenced was peripheral blood. The sequence derives from a woman between 65 and 79 years old with acute or convalescent COVID-19. CDR3 DNA: TGCGCCAGCAGTTTAGGGACTAGCGGGTACGAGCAGTACTTC. Protein sequence: CASSLGTSGYEQYF.